The 32 T cell receptor beta chains below were found in one sample sequenced in a study of CD8 T cells in Susac syndrome. Reverse transcription of 0.5 to 1 ug RNA used random hexamers. TCRdb re-called the immunoSEQ multiplex PCR reads through MiXCR, storing one row per CDR3 protein. The sample includes approximately 190,000 distinct CDR3 sequences, 90% to 95% of them seen just once. The sample was CD4+ T cells from PBMCs. The receptors derive from a human donor in good health.

CDR3 loop: CSVDDRGLTEAFF. Written as DNA, the CDR3 is TGCAGCGTTGATGACAGGGGGCTCACTGAAGCTTTCTTT. The chain has TRBV29-1 and TRBJ1-1; 10 bases fit TRBD1. The CDR3 totals 13 residues. Germline values: CDR1 SQVTM, CDR2 ANQGSEA. J was trimmed by 4 bases and V by 3 bases; bases with no gene match: 2.

The chain couples TRBV2 to TRBJ2-1, with D tentatively TRBD2 (5 bases). Germline lookup yields CDR1 SNHLY and CDR2 FYNNEI. Trimming removed 5 bases from V and 0 bases from J, with 14 bases in between. The CDR3 has 16 residues. The CDR3 reads CASSQIGVSSYNEQFF. DNA for the CDR3: TGTGCCAGCAGTCAAATCGGGGTTAGCTCCTACAATGAGCAGTTCTTC.

The chain is built from TRBV6-5 and TRBJ2-2; D is possibly TRBD1 or TRBD2 (6 bases each). CDR1 and CDR2 from the germline V gene are MNHEY and SVGAGI. CDR3 length: 14 amino acids. V lost 11 bases to trimming and J lost 2 bases, with 15 bases between them. This chain's CDR3 is CASGRGGNTGELFF. CDR3 coding DNA: TGTGCCTCCGGCAGGGGAGGTAACACCGGGGAGCTGTTTTTT.

The J gene is TRBJ2-3, the V gene TRBV28, with 7 bases lining up with TRBD2. Germline lookup yields CDR1 MDHEN and CDR2 SYDVKM. The CDR3 is 16 residues long. The junction had 8 bases not matched to a gene; V was cut back by 2 bases and J by 3 bases. The CDR3 sequence: CASSLGRGMGTDTQYF. The CDR3 DNA is TGTGCCAGCAGTTTAGGGCGGGGGATGGGTACAGATACGCAGTATTTT.

The V and J genes are TRBV30 and TRBJ2-2; 8 nucleotides align to TRBD1. This CDR3 region has 16 residues. CDR1 and CDR2 from the germline V gene are GTSNPN and SVGIG (reference sequence). V lost 0 bases, J lost 4 bases, and 7 bases stayed unmatched. The CDR3 DNA reads TGTGCCTGGAGTGTACCAAGGACAGGGATCACCGGGGAGCTGTTTTTT. Its protein is CAWSVPRTGITGELFF.

The genes are TRBV7-9 and TRBJ2-3; 8 bases match TRBD2. V lost 4 bases and J lost 6; bases outside the gene matches: 12. The CDR3 covers 16 residues. Per the germline V gene, CDR1 is SEHNR and CDR2 is FQNEAQ (reference sequence). CDR3 in DNA: TGTGCCAGCAGCTCTCAAAGCGGGGGACCGTTTGATACGCAGTATTTT. It specifies CASSSQSGGPFDTQYF.

The genes are TRBV6-5 and TRBJ1-6; D possibly corresponds to TRBD1 (5 bases). This CDR3 contains 15 residues. Trimming took 7 bases from V and 6 from J, leaving 16 bases between them. Germline V gene lookup returns CDR1 MNHEY and CDR2 SVGAGI. The DNA of the CDR3 is TGTGCCAGCACCCAAGGTGGGGCAACTAATTCACCCCTCCACTTT. Protein sequence: CASTQGGATNSPLHF.

This clonotype has more than one count but fewer than ten. This rearrangement joins TRBV28 to TRBJ2-3; D could derive from TRBD1 or TRBD2 (5 bases each). V was cut by 2 bases and J by 4 bases, with 7 bases left in between. CDR3 size: 13 residues. Germline assignment: CDR1 MDHEN and CDR2 SYDVKM. The CDR3 nucleotides are TGTGCCAGCAGTTTAACGGGACCAGATACGCAGTATTTT. Amino acid sequence: CASSLTGPDTQYF.

The gene calls are TRBV12-3 or TRBV12-4 and TRBJ1-1, with D possibly matching TRBD1 (6 bases). The V and J ends lost 4 bases and 10 bases respectively, with 13 bases between them. This CDR3 contains 12 residues. As DNA, the CDR3 is TGTGCCAGCAGTTGGGGGGGGGCAATAGCTTTCTTT. Its protein is CASSWGGAIAFF.

V is TRBV7-9 and J is TRBJ2-4; D call uncertain. Germline CDR1 and CDR2: SEHNR and FQNEAQ (reference sequence). V was trimmed by 1 base and J by 4 bases, leaving 5 bases between them. CDR3 size: 13 residues. The CDR3 spells CASSLVAKNIQYF. The CDR3 nucleotides read TGTGCCAGCAGCTTAGTTGCGAAAAACATTCAGTACTTC.

The chain joins TRBV7-9 to TRBJ1-1; TRBD1 might be the D (6 bases). Trimming shortened V by 2 bases and J by 3 bases, and 16 bases separated the two germline ends. Germline lookup yields CDR1 SEHNR and CDR2 FQNEAQ (reference sequence). The CDR3 covers 16 residues. The CDR3 DNA is TGTGCCAGCAGCTTATTTGCAGGGGTTCGAGACACTGAAGCTTTCTTT. Its protein is CASSLFAGVRDTEAFF.

The chain couples TRBV29-1 to TRBJ2-1, with 8 bases fitting TRBD1. The CDR3 has 15 amino acids. Germline V gene lookup returns CDR1 SQVTM and CDR2 ANQGSEA. V gave up 4 bases and J gave up 2 bases; unmatched junction bases: 7. The CDR3: CSVAGGVPTYNEQFF. DNA for the CDR3: TGCAGCGTTGCAGGGGGCGTCCCCACCTACAATGAGCAGTTCTTC.

The genes are TRBV2 and TRBJ2-5, with 8 bases lining up with TRBD1. CDR1 SNHLY and CDR2 FYNNEI come from the germline V gene. The V segment lost 4 bases and the J segment 1 base; nucleotides outside the gene matches: 5. The CDR3 is 15 amino acids. The CDR3, as DNA: TGTGCCAGCAGTGTTCACAGGGGGACCCAAGAGACCCAGTACTTC. Translation: CASSVHRGTQETQYF. The whole variable domain, remainder taken from reference TRBV2 and TRBJ2-5, is EPEVTQTPSHQVTQMGQEVILRCVPISNHLYFYWYRQILGQKVEFLVSFYNNEISEKSEIFDDQFSVERPDGSNFTLKIRSTKLEDSAMYFCASSVHRGTQETQYFGPGTRLLVL.

The chain employs TRBV2 and TRBJ2-1; 7 nucleotides line up with TRBD2. Germline V lookup: CDR1 SNHLY, CDR2 FYNNEI. This CDR3 spans 12 amino acids. CDR3 in DNA: TGTGTCTCCGCGGCGGGGGAGAAAGAGCAGTTCTTC. The encoded protein is CVSAAGEKEQFF.

J is TRBJ1-2 and V is TRBV6-5; TRBD1 might be the D (5 bases). The CDR3 consists of 14 residues. The germline V gene encodes CDR1 MNHEY and CDR2 SVGAGI. The V gene lost 0 bases and the J gene lost 5 bases, with 10 bases spanning the gap. The CDR3 loop is CASSYSGGSYGYTF. The CDR3 DNA is TGTGCCAGCAGTTACTCGGGGGGTTCATATGGCTACACCTTC.

The chain links TRBV6-5 to TRBJ2-2; D remains ambiguous. The V gene lost 7 bases and the J gene lost 6 bases, with 9 bases spanning the gap. Germline loops: CDR1 MNHEY, CDR2 SVGAGI. The CDR3 loop spans 12 amino acids. The CDR3 sequence: CASTQLPGELFF. The CDR3 nucleotides are TGTGCCAGCACCCAGTTACCCGGGGAGCTGTTTTTT.

The rearrangement links TRBV29-1 to TRBJ1-1; D may be TRBD1 (6 bases). Germline-derived CDR1 and CDR2 are SQVTM and ANQGSEA. This CDR3 is built from 14 residues. Trimming stripped 3 bases from V and 4 bases from J, with 15 bases between. CDR3 sequence: CSVDGGGFTTEAFF. The CDR3 DNA follows: TGCAGCGTTGATGGAGGGGGGTTTACCACTGAAGCTTTCTTT.

The J gene is TRBJ1-3, the V gene TRBV4-2; no reliable D call. The CDR3 covers 12 residues. Trimming left V 4 bases short and J 4 bases short, with 5 bases between. The germline V gene has CDR1 LGHNA and CDR2 YNFKEQ. CDR3 in amino acids: CASSPAGNTIYF. In DNA form, the CDR3 reads TGTGCCAGCAGCCCAGCGGGAAACACCATATATTTT.

The chain links TRBV7-2 to TRBJ2-3; perhaps D is TRBD1 or TRBD2 (5 bases each). Trimming removed 5 bases from V and 5 bases from J, with 20 bases in between. The germline CDR1 and CDR2 sequences are SGHTA and FQGNSA. This CDR3 comprises 16 residues. CDR3: CASSPKWGGSGDTQYF. In DNA, the CDR3 is TGTGCCAGCAGCCCAAAGTGGGGCGGGTCGGGAGATACGCAGTATTTT.

The chain has TRBV4-1 and TRBJ1-4, with D possibly matching TRBD1 (5 bases). V dropped 0 bases and J dropped 4 bases, with 12 bases sitting between them. In germline, CDR1 is MGHRA, CDR2 YSYEKL. CDR3 length: 16 amino acids. CDR3 nucleotides: TGCGCCAGCAGCCAAGAACGAGGGGCGGTTAATGAAAAACTGTTTTTT. This gives the protein CASSQERGAVNEKLFF.

The chain combines TRBV19 with TRBJ1-5; D is perhaps TRBD1 (5 bases). Per the germline V gene, CDR1 is LNHDA and CDR2 is SQIVND (reference sequence). V was shortened by 7 bases and J by 4 bases, with 23 bases between the two germline ends. This CDR3 has 17 amino acids. The DNA for the CDR3 is TGTGCCAGTACCCCACTGCGGGTGGCGGGGGGGAATCAGCCCCAGCATTTT. The encoded protein is CASTPLRVAGGNQPQHF.

The chain couples TRBV9 to TRBJ1-1; no firm D call. V was shortened by 4 bases and J by 0 bases, with 13 bases between the two germline ends. The CDR3 contains 15 residues. Germline V gene sequence: CDR1 SGDLS, CDR2 YYNGEE. This CDR3 is CASSPETSLNTEAFF. The CDR3 nucleotides are TGTGCCAGCAGCCCCGAGACAAGTTTGAACACTGAAGCTTTCTTT.

This chain uses TRBV20-1 with TRBJ2-5, with D unclear. This CDR3 has 15 residues. Germline assignment: CDR1 DFQATT and CDR2 SNEGSKA (reference sequence). The ends were cut back, 6 bases at V and 1 base at J, with 18 bases in the middle. The CDR3 loop reads CSASPRRLFQETQYF. The DNA for the CDR3 is TGCAGTGCGAGTCCTAGACGATTGTTCCAAGAGACCCAGTACTTC.

The chain carries TRBV4-2 and TRBJ2-5; 9 bases match TRBD1. Germline CDR1 LGHNA, CDR2 YNFKEQ. Trimming cost V 0 bases and J 3 bases; bases outside gene matches: 5. There are 16 residues in the CDR3. For the CDR3, the DNA is TGTGCCAGCAGCCAAGATCGACAGGGGGGCGAAGAGACCCAGTACTTC. Its protein is CASSQDRQGGEETQYF.

J is TRBJ2-3 and V is TRBV28; 16 bases are a match to TRBD2. Germline-derived CDR1 and CDR2 are MDHEN and SYDVKM. The CDR3 spans 17 residues. Unmatched junction bases numbered 10, after V lost 10 bases and J lost 3 bases. Written as DNA, the CDR3 is TGTGCCACTACGGGACTAGCGGGGGGGCCGGGGACAGATACGCAGTATTTT. Translation gives CATTGLAGGPGTDTQYF.

The rearrangement joins TRBV6-1 to TRBJ1-6, with D maybe TRBD1 (5 bases). CDR1 is MNHNS and CDR2 is SASEGT in the germline V gene. The CDR3 length is 17 residues. The V end lost 6 bases, the J end lost 0 bases, and 15 bases lay between the germline ends. CDR3 loop: CASRAPDSYSYNSPLHF. The CDR3 DNA is TGTGCCAGCAGGGCGCCAGACAGTTACTCCTATAATTCACCCCTCCACTTT.

The gene calls are TRBV13 and TRBJ2-7; D might be TRBD2 (5 bases). The CDR3 runs to 14 residues. V lost 3 bases to trimming and J lost 6 bases, with 15 bases between them. Per germline, CDR1 PRHDT and CDR2 FYEKMQ (reference sequence). Written as DNA, the CDR3 is TGTGCCAGCAGCTTGGGTTCGGCTCGGGGCGAGCAGTACGTC. This sequence encodes CASSLGSARGEQYV.

CDR3 DNA sequence: TGTGCCATCAGTGAGTCTTCCCTAGAGACCCAGTACTTC. It yields the protein CAISESSLETQYF. The rearrangement uses TRBV10-3 and TRBJ2-5; D ambiguous. V lost 0 bases and J 4 bases, leaving 6 bases between the germline ends. Germline-derived CDR1 and CDR2 are ENHRY and SYGVKD. This CDR3 region has 13 residues.

V and J are TRBV29-1 and TRBJ1-2; 7 bases line up with TRBD1. V dropped 8 bases and J dropped 8; count of bases not matched to a gene: 14. The CDR3 consists of 13 residues. Germline V gene lookup returns CDR1 SQVTM and CDR2 ANQGSEA. The CDR3 nucleotides read TGCAGCTACACCGGGGGGGGACAGTACGGCTACACCTTC. Its translation: CSYTGGGQYGYTF.

The chain links TRBV4-1 to TRBJ1-5; D might be TRBD1 (5 bases). Trimming pared 6 bases from V and 6 bases from J, leaving 15 bases between. The CDR3 loop spans 14 amino acids. Germline CDR1 is MGHRA and CDR2 is YSYEKL. The CDR3 here is CASSKPGYGQPQHF. The CDR3 DNA reads TGCGCCAGCAGTAAACCAGGGTACGGTCAGCCCCAGCATTTT.

The sample holds one count of this clonotype. CDR3 nucleotides: TGCAGTGCTAGAGACACTCCTACGCAGTATTTT. Its translation is CSARDTPTQYF. V and J are TRBV20-1 and TRBJ2-3, with D uncertain. From germline, CDR1 is DFQATT and CDR2 SNEGSKA (reference sequence). This CDR3 spans 11 amino acids. Trimming cost V 0 bases and J 8 bases, with 6 bases left between them.

The J gene is TRBJ1-4, the V gene TRBV18, with 8 bases fitting TRBD1. CDR1 and CDR2 (germline): KGHSH, LQKENI. The CDR3 contains 13 residues. The V gene end was trimmed by 6 bases and the J gene end by 7 bases; junction bases not matched to a gene: 4. The CDR3 DNA reads as TGTGCCAGCTCGAGGACAGGGAGTGAAAAACTGTTTTTT. Translated, it gives CASSRTGSEKLFF.